This TCR beta chain was recovered during a study of OX40 agonist ivuxolimab in advanced cancers. Turning to the study itself: Administration of intravenous ivuxolimab to patients occurred every 2 weeks at 0.01 to 10 mg/kg. At under 85% male, the cohort had a mean age of around 56 years, ranging from about 23 to 79.

The study, taken as a whole, reports: CD4+ T cells averaged fewer expanded clones than CD8+ T cells.

Concerning this clone: Its specificity is unknown.

V was pared by 1 base and J by 2 bases, with 5 bases of the junction left unmatched. This CDR3 is built from 17 residues. Germline V CDR1 and CDR2: KGHSH, LQKENI. The table came from immunoSEQ multiplex PCR; TCRdb's copy has only in-frame clones and leaves some out. This repertoire shows roughly 90,000 clones, approximately 90% found once; its top ten account for around 0.35%. The sample in question was CD4+ or CD8+ T cells sorted from blood, obtained in a trial of the OX40 agonist ivuxolimab. The chain recombines TRBV18 with TRBJ2-6; 7 bases are a match to TRBD1. The TCR originated in an adult with an advanced solid tumor such as melanoma, head and neck, liver or kidney cancer. CDR3 residues: CASSPQGGSAGANVLTF. The CDR3 DNA sequence: TGTGCCAGCTCACCACAAGGGGGCTCAGCTGGGGCCAACGTCCTGACTTTC. Drawing the rest from reference TRBV18 and TRBJ2-6, the complete variable domain is NAGVMQNPRHLVRRRGQEARLRCSPMKGHSHVYWYRQLPEEGLKFMVYLQKENIIDESGMPKERFSAEFPKEGPSILRIQQVVRGDSAAYFCASSPQGGSAGANVLTFGAGSRLTVL.